The sequence of this T cell receptor beta chain was determined in a study of control samples from healthy donors and cancer patients (dated by TCRdb to 2020 to 2021). CDR1 and CDR2, looked up from the germline V gene (reference sequence), are SGHNT and YYREEE. V and J lose 0 bases and 4 bases, and a span of 11 bases separates them. The CDR3 covers 14 residues, taking in both the cysteine and the phenylalanine. Only CDR3 DNA is held: 42 bases, read in frame from base 1. Comments on this clone: This receptor's antigen is unknown. No base quality information exists; no much larger clone differs at one position.

Library generation was performed with the immunoSEQ multiplex PCR assay. Here the immuneACCESS table is served through TCRdb, limited to in-frame sequences with V and J called. Missing clones are a known gap in these copies; in checked studies unresolved V genes cover under half, and the rest lacks a known reason. This sample has 150,000 or so clones in its table, and approximately 86% of those were observed once. The top ten clonotypes cover nearly 5% of the sample. Sequenced sample: blood. This chain is built from TRBV5-4 and TRBJ2-7; perhaps TRBD1 is the D gene, with 6 bases matching. This clonotype was obtained from a woman aged 25 to 39 in good health. The sequenced DNA is TGTGCCAGCAGCTTGGGGACAGCTCAATACGAGCAGTACTTC. It codes for CASSLGTAQYEQYF.